This T cell receptor beta chain derives from a study of blood T cells in healthy people across ages (dated by TCRdb to between 2015 and 2017). For the study in its entirety: Template switching captured roughly one uniquely barcoded TCR beta cDNA molecule per two T cells in model experiments. To track age-related changes in TCR beta repertoire diversity, the study relied on deep sequencing normalized with unique cDNA molecular identifiers. Four age groups were formed from the donors: young (average approximately 17 years), middle-aged (less than 40), aged (about 68) and long-lived (more than 75). To avoid experimental bias, donors of different ages were distributed randomly across sequencing lanes. Using the same blood draw, the study looked at two additional independent replicas of 1 million unique cDNA reads for two donors, one aged 18 to 30 and the other aged 80 or older.

Libraries came from 5' RACE. Sequencing was carried out with an Illumina HiSeq 2500. A second PCR of about 6 to 11 cycles was run with a J-beta primer mix and a sample-barcoded 5' primer. A unique molecular identifier was introduced onto each TCR beta cDNA molecule by a template-switch 5' adaptor carrying 12 random nucleotides. Each sample yielded at least 3 million CDR3-containing paired-end reads. First-strand cDNA synthesis was performed from all RNA using the Mint cDNA synthesis kit, with priming by a TRBC-specific oligonucleotide. Following uracil-DNA glycosylase treatment, all cDNA underwent a first 18-cycle PCR with the universal primers M1SS and BC2_uni_R. Regarding the original processing steps: For normalization, 1 million high-quality reads were randomly selected from each sample, with every read carrying a distinct molecular identifier. Instead of being binned into consensus sequences, reads with shared molecular identifiers were discarded. MiTCR, set to a Q25 quality threshold and the strictest error-elimination algorithm, was used for CDR3 identification, clonotype clustering and error correction. A nonparametric unseen species model with Euler transformation was used to estimate lower-bound total TCR beta diversity. The raw public data were reprocessed by TCRdb itself: fastp quality trimming at Q25, MiXCR clonotype calling, in-frame beta chains only. Each CDR3 protein gets just one entry, which takes the most common genes and DNA from the rows behind it. TCRdb, not the authors, supplied the V and J calls. The table for this sample lists approximately 350,000 distinct CDR3 sequences; roughly half of them were counted only once. Under 60% of the sample is in the top ten clones.

Points on this clonotype: Its antigen remains unidentified. The input lacks base qualities; no much larger clone sits a single base away.

What the study reported, not specific to this receptor: Because profiling used bulk unsorted PBMCs, naive and antigen-experienced compartments could not be compared conclusively. The percentage of naive T cells measured by flow cytometry correlated strongly with observed TCR beta diversity. Because donor CMV infection status was unknown, age-related changes in expanded clonotypes were potentially confounded. Compared with the aged group, more naive CD4+ T cells, fewer expanded clones and increased TCR diversity were shown by the long-lived group, suggesting age selection. Estimates of total diversity from one million sequenced T cells were regarded as lower bounds and underestimates. As age increased, observed TCR beta diversity per million T cells dropped in a roughly linear way, and a significant reduction was already evident by age about 40.

The germline ends are 19 bases apart after V is trimmed by 7 bases and J by 13 bases. The CDR3 spans 12 residues, from the cysteine through the phenylalanine. The CDR3 DNA has 36 bases and is translated from base 1. The germline V gene specifies MDHEN as CDR1 and SYDVKM as CDR2. The 39 donors, aged 6 to 90 years, were systemically healthy Caucasian individuals from Russia. Ten milliliters of peripheral blood were drawn from each donor into EDTA-treated Vacutainer tubes. PBMCs were isolated by Ficoll-Paque density-gradient centrifugation, with at least 6 million obtained per sample. Trizol reagent was used to extract total RNA from PBMCs, with at least 5 micrograms per sample. The percentages of naive CD45RAhigh/CD27high T cells were determined by flow cytometry on a PBMC aliquot from every donor.

Sequencing was done on a sample of blood. The clonotype originates from a man in his sixties in good health. The chain is assembled from TRBV28 and TRBJ2-5, and the D gene may be TRBD2, 7 bases matching. The encoded CDR3 is CASTFPGGSLYF. The base sequence is TGTGCCAGCACTTTTCCGGGGGGCTCTTTGTACTTC.